This note documents a single TCR beta chain sequence. CDR1 is SGHRS, CDR2 YFSETQ, per germline. The CDR3 consists of 16 residues. The germline V and J ends were trimmed by 2 bases and 1 base, with 14 bases remaining between them. The data were obtained in a study of radiotherapy plus CTLA-4 blockade in lung cancer. Overall study: Patients showed objective responses in about 20% of cases and disease control in 30% to 40%.

Clones were read by immunoSEQ multiplex PCR, and TCRdb kept only the in-frame ones, dropping some. The sample holds 45,000 to 55,000 clones, around 88% seen once. Specimen: peripheral blood, collected from a patient treated with radiotherapy plus ipilimumab. The J gene is TRBJ2-3, the V gene TRBV5-1, with a possible D match to TRBD2 (5 bases). The TCR sequence derives from a human donor with non-small cell lung cancer that progressed on radiotherapy plus ipilimumab. Some clones in this sample may be carry-over from other donors' samples. The CDR3 DNA follows: TGCGCCAGCAGCTTCGGGGTCTCTTTTGGCACAGATACGCAGTATTTT. This translates into CASSFGVSFGTDTQYF.